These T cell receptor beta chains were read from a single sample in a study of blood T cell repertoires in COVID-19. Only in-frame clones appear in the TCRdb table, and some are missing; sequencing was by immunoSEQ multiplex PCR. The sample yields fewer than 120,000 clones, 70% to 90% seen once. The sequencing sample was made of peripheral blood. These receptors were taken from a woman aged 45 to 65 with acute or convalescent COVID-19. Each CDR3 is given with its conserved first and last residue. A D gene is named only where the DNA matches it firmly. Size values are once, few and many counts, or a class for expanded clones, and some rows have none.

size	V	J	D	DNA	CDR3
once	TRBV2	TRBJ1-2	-	TGTGCCAGCAGTGAAAGCAGGGGTCTAGTGTCTGGGGGCTACACCTTC	CASSESRGLVSGGYTF
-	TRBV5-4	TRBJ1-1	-	TGTGCCAGCAGCTTGGCGTCCAGGAACACTGAAGCTTTCTTT	CASSLASRNTEAFF
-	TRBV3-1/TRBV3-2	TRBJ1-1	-	TGTGCCAGCAGCCGCCGCGTGTCCAGGGTGAACACTGAAGCTTTCTTT	CASSRRVSRVNTEAFF
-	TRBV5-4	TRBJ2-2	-	TGTGCCAGCAGCTTGGCTGCAGGGATTGGCGGGGAGCTGTTTTTT	CASSLAAGIGGELFF
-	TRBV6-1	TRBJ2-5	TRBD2	TGTGCCAGCAGTGTGTCTAGCGGGAGGGTGGGAGAGACCCAGTACTTC	CASSVSSGRVGETQYF
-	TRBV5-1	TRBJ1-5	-	TGCGCCAGCAGCGTGAGCGGCACTAGCAATCAGCCCCAGCATTTT	CASSVSGTSNQPQHF
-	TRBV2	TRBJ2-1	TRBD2	TGTGCCAGCAGACTACTAGCGGGAGGGCGGGACAATGAGCAGTTCTTC	CASRLLAGGRDNEQFF
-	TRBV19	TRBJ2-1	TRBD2	TGTGCCAGTAGTTCAGGGACTAGCGGGAGGAGCTCCTACAATGAGCAGTTCTTC	CASSSGTSGRSSYNEQFF
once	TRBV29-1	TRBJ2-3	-	TGCAGCGTAGGGGACACAGATACGCAGTATTTT	CSVGDTDTQYF
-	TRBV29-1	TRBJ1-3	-	TGCAGCGTTAGGACGGGGAACTCTGGAAACACCATATATTTT	CSVRTGNSGNTIYF
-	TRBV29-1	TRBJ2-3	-	TGCAGCGTTGGAGTCCAGGGAAGCACAGATACGCAGTATTTT	CSVGVQGSTDTQYF
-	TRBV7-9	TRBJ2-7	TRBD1	TGTGCCAGCAGCTCCGGGACAGACTCCTACGAGCAGTACTTC	CASSSGTDSYEQYF
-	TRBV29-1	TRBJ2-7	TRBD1	TGCAGCGTTGAAAGGAGTCTGGGACAGGGTTTCTACGAGCAGTACTTC	CSVERSLGQGFYEQYF
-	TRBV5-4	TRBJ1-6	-	TGTGCCAGCAGCTGGGCCGGACTAGACAATTCACCCCTCCACTTT	CASSWAGLDNSPLHF
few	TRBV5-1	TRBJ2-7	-	TGCGCCAGCAGCTTACAGGGTCCTCCGTACGAGCAGTACTTC	CASSLQGPPYEQYF
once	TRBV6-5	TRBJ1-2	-	TGTGCCAGCAGTTACGGACAGACGAGAGCTAACTATGGCTACACCTTC	CASSYGQTRANYGYTF
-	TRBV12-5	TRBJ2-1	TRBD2	TGTGCTAGTGGTTTGGATCTTGCGGCGGGAGTCTACAATGAGCAGTTCTTC	CASGLDLAAGVYNEQFF
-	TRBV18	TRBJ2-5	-	TGTGCCAGCTCACCCCCTAAGAGAGGTGACGAGACCCAGTACTTC	CASSPPKRGDETQYF
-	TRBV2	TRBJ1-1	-	TGTGCCAGCAGTGAAAGTCTTACCGGGATCAACACTGAAGCTTTCTTT	CASSESLTGINTEAFF
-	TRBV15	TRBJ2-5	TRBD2	TGTGCCACCAGCAGAGATAGACTAGCGGGAGGTTCGGGGGAGACCCAGTACTTC	CATSRDRLAGGSGETQYF
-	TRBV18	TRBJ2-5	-	TGTGCCAGCTCACCCCGACACCTTGGCACGGAGACCCAGTACTTC	CASSPRHLGTETQYF
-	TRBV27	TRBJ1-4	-	TGTGCCAGCAGTTTATCCCTCGGGCGAGTCCGGGGTGAAAAACTGTTTTTT	CASSLSLGRVRGEKLFF
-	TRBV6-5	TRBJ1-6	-	TGTGCCAGCAGCCCCCGTCCATCTGGCCCGACCCTCCACTTT	CASSPRPSGPTLHF
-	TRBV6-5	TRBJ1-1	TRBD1	TGTGCCTCTAGGGGGCGTGAGGGCACTGAAGCTTTCTTT	CASRGREGTEAFF